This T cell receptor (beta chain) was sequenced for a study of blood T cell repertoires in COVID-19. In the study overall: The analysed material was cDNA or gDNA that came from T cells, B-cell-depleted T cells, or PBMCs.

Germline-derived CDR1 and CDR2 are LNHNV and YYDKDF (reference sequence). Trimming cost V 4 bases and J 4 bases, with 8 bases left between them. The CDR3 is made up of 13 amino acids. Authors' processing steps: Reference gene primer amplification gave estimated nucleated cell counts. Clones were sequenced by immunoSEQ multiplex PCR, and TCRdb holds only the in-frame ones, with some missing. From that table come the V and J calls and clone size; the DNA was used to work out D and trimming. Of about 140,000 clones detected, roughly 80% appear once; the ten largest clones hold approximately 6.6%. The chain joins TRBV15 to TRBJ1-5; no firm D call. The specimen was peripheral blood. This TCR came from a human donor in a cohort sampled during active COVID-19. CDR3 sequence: CATSTMPNQPQHF. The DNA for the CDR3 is TGTGCCACCAGCACTATGCCGAATCAGCCCCAGCATTTT.